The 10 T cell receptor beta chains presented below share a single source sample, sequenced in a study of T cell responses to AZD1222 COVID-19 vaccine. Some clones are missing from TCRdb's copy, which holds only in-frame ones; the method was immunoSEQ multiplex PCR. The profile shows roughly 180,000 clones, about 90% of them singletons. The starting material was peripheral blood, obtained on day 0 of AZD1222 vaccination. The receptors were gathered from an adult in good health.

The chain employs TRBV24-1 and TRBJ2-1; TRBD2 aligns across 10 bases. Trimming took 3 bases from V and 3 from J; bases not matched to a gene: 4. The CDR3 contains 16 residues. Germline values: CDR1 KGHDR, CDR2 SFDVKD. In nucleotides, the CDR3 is TGTGCCACCAGTGATATTACTAGCGGGGACTACAATGAGCAGTTCTTC. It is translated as CATSDITSGDYNEQFF.

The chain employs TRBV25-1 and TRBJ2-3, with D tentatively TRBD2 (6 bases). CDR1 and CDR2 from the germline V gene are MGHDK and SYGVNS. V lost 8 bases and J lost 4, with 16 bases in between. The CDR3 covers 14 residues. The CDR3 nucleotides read TGTGCCAGCGCGGGGACGGGAGCACCAGATACGCAGTATTTT. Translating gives CASAGTGAPDTQYF.

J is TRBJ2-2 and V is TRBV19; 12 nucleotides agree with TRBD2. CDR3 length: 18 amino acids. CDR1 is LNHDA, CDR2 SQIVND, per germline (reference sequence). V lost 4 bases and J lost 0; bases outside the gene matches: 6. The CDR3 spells CASSTGLAGPSNTGELFF. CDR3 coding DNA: TGTGCCAGTAGTACGGGACTAGCGGGCCCCTCGAACACCGGGGAGCTGTTTTTT.

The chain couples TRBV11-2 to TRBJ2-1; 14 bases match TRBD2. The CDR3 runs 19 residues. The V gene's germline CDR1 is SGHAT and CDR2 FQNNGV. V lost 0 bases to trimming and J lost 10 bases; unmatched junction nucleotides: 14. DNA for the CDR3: TGTGCCAGCAGCTTAGACCCGGGACTAGCGGGAGCCAGCTACGGAGAGCAGTTCTTC. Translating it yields CASSLDPGLAGASYGEQFF.

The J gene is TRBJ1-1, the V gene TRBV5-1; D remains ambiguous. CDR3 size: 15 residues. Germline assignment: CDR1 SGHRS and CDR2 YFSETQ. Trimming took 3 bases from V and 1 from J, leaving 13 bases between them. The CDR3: CASSSLVGSNTEAFF. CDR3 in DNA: TGCGCCAGCAGCTCCCTTGTGGGCTCGAACACTGAAGCTTTCTTT.

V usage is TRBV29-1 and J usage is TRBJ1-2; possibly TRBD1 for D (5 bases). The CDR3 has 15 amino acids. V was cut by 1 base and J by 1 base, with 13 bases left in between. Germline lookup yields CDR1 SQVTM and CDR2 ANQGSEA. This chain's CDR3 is CSVEAPTGLNYGYTF. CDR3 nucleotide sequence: TGCAGCGTTGAAGCACCAACGGGACTTAACTATGGCTACACCTTC.

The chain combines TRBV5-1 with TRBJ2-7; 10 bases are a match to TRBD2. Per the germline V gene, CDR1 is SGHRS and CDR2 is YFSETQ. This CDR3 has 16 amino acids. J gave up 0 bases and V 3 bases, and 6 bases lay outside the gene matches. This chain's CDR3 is CASSWGASGSSYEQYF. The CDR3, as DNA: TGCGCCAGCAGCTGGGGGGCTAGCGGGAGCTCCTACGAGCAGTACTTC.

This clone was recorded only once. CDR3 loop: CASSSSGGPSYEQYF. CDR3 sequence (DNA): TGTGCCAGCAGCTCCAGCGGGGGGCCTTCCTACGAGCAGTACTTC. The chain joins TRBV7-9 to TRBJ2-7; 9 bases align to TRBD2. V dropped 4 bases and J dropped 1; count of bases not matched to a gene: 5. Germline V gene lookup returns CDR1 SEHNR and CDR2 FQNEAQ (reference sequence). This CDR3 spans 15 amino acids. Drawing the rest from reference TRBV7-9 and TRBJ2-7, the complete variable domain is DTGVSQNPRHKITKRGQNVTFRCDPISEHNRLYWYRQTLGQGPEFLTYFQNEAQLEKSRLLSDRFSAERPKGSFSTLEIQRTEQGDSAMYLCASSSSGGPSYEQYFGPGTRLTVT.

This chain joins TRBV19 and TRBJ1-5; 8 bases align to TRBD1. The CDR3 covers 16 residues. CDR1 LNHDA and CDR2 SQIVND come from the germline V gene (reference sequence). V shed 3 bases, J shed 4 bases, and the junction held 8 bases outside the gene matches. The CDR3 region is CASSINSGGNNQPQHF. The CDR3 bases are TGTGCCAGTAGTATTAACTCAGGGGGCAATAATCAGCCCCAGCATTTT.

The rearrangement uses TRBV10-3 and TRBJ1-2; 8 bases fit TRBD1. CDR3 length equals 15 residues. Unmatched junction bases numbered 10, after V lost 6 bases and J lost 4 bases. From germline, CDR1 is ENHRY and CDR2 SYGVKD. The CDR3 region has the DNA TGTGCCATCAGACCCGGACAGGGCATAGGCTATGGCTACACCTTC. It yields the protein CAIRPGQGIGYGYTF.